The entry below describes one T cell receptor beta chain. Individually, cDNA molecules had unique molecular identifiers attached to them. In TCRdb, the 5' RACE reads were re-called with MiXCR into one record per CDR3 protein. Among about 110,000 distinct CDR3 sequences listed, around 10% were seen once. The V end lost 6 bases, the J end lost 5 bases, and 10 bases lay between the germline ends. The germline V gene encodes CDR1 DFQATT and CDR2 SNEGSKA (reference sequence). The CDR3 sequence is 11 residues long. This sample was taken from a study of early T cells in non-severe SARS-CoV-2 infection. Study as a whole: Sequencing of bulk RNA from unsorted whole blood was done, without chain pairing.

The chain uses TRBV20-1 and TRBJ1-2; D gene ambiguous. The TCR sequence derives from an adult who was a healthcare worker with PCR-confirmed SARS-CoV-2 infection or an uninfected control (not recorded which). Sequencing used whole blood. The CDR3 bases are TGCAGTGCCATGAGTGGGTATGGCTACACCTTC. It encodes CSAMSGYGYTF.